This T cell receptor (beta chain) came from a study of blood T cells in healthy people across ages. Notes on this clonotype: The junction departs from germline at one end; a sequencing error may be responsible.

A J-beta primer mix and a sample-barcoded 5' primer were used in a second PCR of about 7 to 12 cycles. Via MiXCR, TCRdb re-called the 5' RACE reads, giving one row per CDR3 protein. The table records under 1,000,000 distinct CDR3 sequences, about 36% of them present only once. The CDR3 sequence is 15 residues long. Looked up from germline, CDR1 is KGHSH and CDR2 is LQKENI. This clonotype was sampled from a man younger than 35 in good health. The specimen was blood. This chain connects TRBV18 to TRBJ2-5; TRBD1 agrees at 10 bases. CDR3 loop: CAGSPQDRGRETQYF. In DNA form, the CDR3 reads TGTGCCGGCTCACCCCAAGACAGGGGGCGAGAGACCCAGTACTTC.